Given below is one T cell receptor (beta chain) in context. Only a few counts were recorded for this clonotype. The antigen it recognizes is unknown. Per-nucleotide qualities are absent, and no much larger clonotype sits a single base away. The method behind the library was 5' RACE. TCRdb lists the instrument as Illumina HiSeq 2000. Template switching added a universal primer binding site, and the final cDNA carried a unique molecular identifier that allowed TCR cDNA molecules to be counted accurately. Specific primers in the conserved constant-segment region were used to synthesize first-strand cDNA for TCR alpha and beta chains. To control for contamination, every cDNA library was double barcoded, receiving both a SMART-Mk sample barcode and Illumina barcodes. Two successive PCR steps introduced TruSeq adapter sequences along with Illumina sample barcodes. Sequencing of the TCR alpha and beta cDNA libraries was done on the Illumina HiSeq platform using custom primers. From the authors' description of their analysis: MiGEC was used to process raw reads and extract unique molecular identifiers, and MiXCR was used to find CDR3 positions. Recombination models were inferred per individual with the repgenHMM and IGoR tools using an EM algorithm. The analysis of shared clonotypes was done with the tcR package in R, with sharing normalized by the product of cloneset sizes. To study raw recombination free of thymic and clonal selection effects, out-of-frame nonproductive sequences were analyzed. The public reads were reprocessed in TCRdb via fastp at Q25 and MiXCR, keeping in-frame beta chains. Identical CDR3 protein sequences are pooled into one entry, listed with their most common genes and DNA. V and J calls and clone size were set by TCRdb, not the authors. The sample contains 1.5 million to 2 million distinct CDR3 sequences, 25% to 35% of them found a single time. Together, the top ten hold 0.27% of the sample.

Compared with germline, V lacks 2 bases and J lacks 7 bases; bases without a gene match: 8. The germline V gene supplies CDR1 KGHSH and CDR2 LQKENI. Spanning cysteine to phenylalanine, the CDR3 consists of 15 amino acids. CDR3 DNA only is kept here, 45 bases in frame from base 1. This entry is derived from a study of identical twins (dated by TCRdb to about 2016). Study-wide context: To test whether fetal clonotypes persist, this study deep-sequenced TCR alpha and beta repertoires from monozygotic twins, from unrelated adults of various ages, and from cord blood. Replicate twin experiments were performed at different times using different library preparation protocols to rule out contamination.

Every donor was a healthy Caucasian. The paper's findings and limits, for the study overall: Compared with coincidental sharing between unrelated individuals, out-of-frame TCR alpha sequences shared between twins had an excess of sequences with low generation probability. A weaker excess of twin sharing was found in beta out-of-frame sequences because the signal-to-noise ratio was lowered by fewer shared sequences. Conclusions relied on cross-sectional statistical analysis, since the same donors could not be followed over many years. Abundant cord blood beta clonotypes had fewer insertions, young adult naive repertoires showed a similar but weaker trend, and memory repertoires showed no such trend. Invariant T cells such as MAIT and iNKT could partly confound zero-insertion analyses, though diverse VJ usage argued against this for most clonotypes. Recombination models systematically underestimated out-of-frame TCR alpha sharing in monozygotic twins but agreed with sharing between unrelated individuals.

The sequenced material came from cord blood. The receptor's source is a newborn girl in good health. The chain employs TRBV18 and TRBJ2-3, with 8 bases in between that match TRBD1. The CDR3 region reads CASSPGMQGANTQYF. The base sequence is TGTGCCAGCTCACCAGGCATGCAGGGGGCTAATACGCAGTATTTT.